The 29 T cell receptor beta chains below were found in one sample sequenced in a study of blood T cell repertoires in COVID-19. Profiling relied on immunoSEQ multiplex PCR, and the TCRdb table lists in-frame clones only, not all of them. The table shows about 250,000 clones, with roughly 88% occurring only once. Source material: PBMCs or T cells enriched from blood (not recorded which). The origin of the receptors is a woman aged 40 to 55 who had been exposed to COVID-19.

The chain is built from TRBV11-3 and TRBJ1-2; D perhaps matches TRBD1 (6 bases). Germline V gene sequence: CDR1 SGHNT, CDR2 YENEEA. This CDR3 is 12 amino acids long. Trimming took off 4 bases at V and 8 bases at J, with 11 bases between the two ends. This CDR3 is CASSSDSWGYTF. In DNA form, the CDR3 reads TGTGCCAGCAGCTCGGACAGCTGGGGCTACACCTTC.

The V and J genes are TRBV19 and TRBJ1-5; 7 bases map to TRBD1. Germline loops: CDR1 LNHDA, CDR2 SQIVND (reference sequence). There are 19 residues in the CDR3. Germline trimming cut 5 bases from V and 1 base from J; bases unmatched to any gene: 17. The CDR3 protein is CASSAYTGTDMRSNQPQHF. For the CDR3, the DNA is TGTGCCAGTAGTGCTTACACCGGGACAGACATGAGAAGCAATCAGCCCCAGCATTTT.

This clone was counted a single time. The chain has TRBV29-1 and TRBJ2-5; the D gene is possibly TRBD1 (5 bases). CDR1 and CDR2 (germline): SQVTM, ANQGSEA. Trimming pared 3 bases from V and 6 bases from J, leaving 14 bases between. The CDR3 totals 13 residues. The chain's CDR3 is CSVDRDLRKTQYF. The CDR3 nucleotides are TGCAGCGTTGACAGGGATTTACGAAAGACCCAGTACTTC.

In this sample, this clone turned up a few times. V usage is TRBV30 and J usage is TRBJ1-2; D unresolved. V shed 1 base and J shed 7 bases, with 7 bases lying between them. The CDR3 covers 11 residues. Germline CDR1 GTSNPN, CDR2 SVGIG (reference sequence). The CDR3 loop reads CAWSGSGGYTF. The CDR3 DNA reads TGTGCCTGGAGTGGGTCGGGTGGCTACACCTTC.

The V gene is TRBV5-1, the J gene TRBJ1-1, with D maybe TRBD1 (5 bases). This CDR3 is built from 16 residues. Between the trimmed V and J ends, which lost 4 bases and 0 bases, there was a span of 16 bases. Germline CDR1 reads SGHRS; CDR2 reads YFSETQ. CDR3: CASSPDSSSMNTEAFF. The CDR3 coding sequence is TGCGCCAGCAGCCCTGACAGCTCTTCGATGAACACTGAAGCTTTCTTT.

This rearrangement joins TRBV14 to TRBJ1-2; D is undetermined. This CDR3 contains 16 residues. Trimming cost V 3 bases and J 1 base, with 15 bases left between them. CDR1 is SGHDN, CDR2 FVKESK, per germline. CDR3 amino acids: CASSQTRAAGNYGYTF. Written as DNA, the CDR3 is TGTGCCAGCAGCCAGACCCGGGCTGCGGGTAACTATGGCTACACCTTC.

The CDR3 region has the DNA TGTGCCACCAGTCCGCAGGGGAACGATCAGCCCCAGCATTTT. It encodes CATSPQGNDQPQHF. This sequence joins TRBV24-1 and TRBJ1-5; TRBD1 is a possible D gene (6 bases). The CDR3 runs to 14 residues. Germline assignment: CDR1 KGHDR and CDR2 SFDVKD. V dropped 6 bases and J dropped 5 bases, with 13 bases sitting between them.

This clone appeared a few times. The V and J genes are TRBV24-1 and TRBJ1-2; TRBD1 is a possible D gene (5 bases). V was cut by 3 bases and J by 0 bases, with 13 bases left in between. CDR1 and CDR2 (germline): KGHDR, SFDVKD. The CDR3 has 16 residues. CDR3 bases: TGTGCCACCAGTGATCCCGCGGGGCACTCTAACTATGGCTACACCTTC. Translation: CATSDPAGHSNYGYTF.

The genes are TRBV4-2 and TRBJ2-2; weak D call: TRBD2 (5 bases). From germline, CDR1 is LGHNA and CDR2 YNFKEQ. Trimming stripped 0 bases from V and 8 bases from J, with 13 bases between. The CDR3 is made up of 15 amino acids. CDR3 sequence (DNA): TGTGCCAGCAGCCAAGATTTACGGGGTTGGGGGGAGCTGTTTTTT. It encodes CASSQDLRGWGELFF.

The chain has TRBV9 and TRBJ1-5, with D perhaps TRBD1 (6 bases). CDR1 and CDR2 from the germline V gene are SGDLS and YYNGEE. This CDR3 has 14 residues. Deletions cut 3 bases from V and 1 base from J, with 8 bases between. The CDR3 here is CASSDRDSNQPQHF. CDR3 bases: TGTGCCAGCAGCGACAGGGACAGCAATCAGCCCCAGCATTTT.

This clone was seen only a few times. This sequence joins TRBV30 and TRBJ1-3, with D possibly matching TRBD1 (6 bases). V was clipped by 5 bases and J by 3 bases, with 8 bases between them. The germline V gene has CDR1 GTSNPN and CDR2 SVGIG (reference sequence). This CDR3 contains 12 residues. This CDR3 is CAWEGGGNTIYF. CDR3 nucleotide sequence: TGTGCCTGGGAAGGGGGTGGAAACACCATATATTTT.

The chain employs TRBV7-2 and TRBJ2-7, with 9 positions matching TRBD2. V lost 5 bases and J lost 2; bases outside the gene matches: 7. The CDR3 has 15 amino acids. Germline CDR1 reads SGHTA; CDR2 reads FQGNSA. The CDR3 protein is CASSPSGGQTYEQYF. In nucleotides, the CDR3 is TGTGCCAGCAGCCCGAGCGGGGGGCAAACCTACGAGCAGTACTTC.

Comment on this clone: This sample includes further DNA sequences coding for the same CDR3. V gene TRBV4-3 combines with J gene TRBJ1-2; D remains ambiguous. This CDR3 comprises 14 residues. V was pared by 1 base and J by 4 bases, with 10 bases between. Germline lookup yields CDR1 LGHNA and CDR2 YSLEER. This CDR3 reads CASSQARGFYGYTF. The CDR3 DNA reads as TGCGCCAGCAGCCAAGCTAGAGGTTTCTATGGCTACACCTTC.

The gene calls are TRBV6-1 and TRBJ2-4; D gene ambiguous. Germline assignment: CDR1 MNHNS and CDR2 SASEGT. This CDR3 is 16 amino acids long. With 4 bases removed from V and 4 bases from J, the gap between germline ends came to 17 bases. Written as DNA, the CDR3 is TGTGCCAGCAGTGGGGTCGTGGTGGGCGCAAAAAACATTCAGTACTTC. It is translated as CASSGVVVGAKNIQYF.

The table lists this clone with a few counts. The V call is TRBV9, the J call TRBJ2-1; 9 bases map to TRBD1. After removal of 0 bases from V and 9 bases from J, the junction contained 13 bases not matched to a gene. The CDR3 contains 17 residues. Germline V gives CDR1 SGDLS, CDR2 YYNGEE. The CDR3 region has the DNA TGTGCCAGCAGCGTAGCTTCGGGGACAGGGCCTATTGGTGAGCAGTTCTTC. Amino acid sequence: CASSVASGTGPIGEQFF.

The chain employs TRBV28 and TRBJ2-7, with D possibly TRBD2 on 6 matching bases. Trimming cost V 7 bases and J 4 bases, with 20 bases left between them. Germline V gives CDR1 MDHEN, CDR2 SYDVKM. The CDR3 extends over 15 amino acids. CDR3 in amino acids: CASTKGGGYGYEQYF. CDR3 coding DNA: TGTGCCAGCACCAAGGGTGGGGGGTATGGATACGAGCAGTACTTC. The entire variable domain, with the rest obtained from reference TRBV28 and TRBJ2-7, is as follows: DVKVTQSSRYLVKRTGEKVFLECVQDMDHENMFWYRQDPGLGLRLIYFSYDVKMKEKGDIPEGYSVSREKKERFSLILESASTNQTSMYLCASTKGGGYGYEQYFGPGTRLTVT.

The chain combines TRBV6-2 or TRBV6-3 with TRBJ2-5; D may be TRBD1 (6 bases). Germline V CDR1 and CDR2: MNHEY, SVGEGT. The CDR3 extends over 15 amino acids. V shed 5 bases and J shed 4 bases, with 17 bases lying between them. The CDR3 here is CASSGIRDKRETQYF. The CDR3 DNA reads as TGTGCCAGCAGTGGGATCCGGGACAAACGAGAGACCCAGTACTTC.

The rearrangement links TRBV30 to TRBJ2-3; 9 nucleotides line up with TRBD2. Trimming cost V 3 bases and J 1 base; bases outside gene matches: 2. Germline V lookup: CDR1 GTSNPN, CDR2 SVGIG (reference sequence). CDR3 length: 14 amino acids. The CDR3 is CAWRIAGGTDTQYF. As DNA, the CDR3 is TGTGCCTGGAGAATAGCGGGAGGCACAGATACGCAGTATTTT.

The chain has TRBV5-6 and TRBJ1-2; D unclear. This CDR3 is built from 13 residues. Trimming cost V 0 bases and J 4 bases, with 7 bases left between them. Germline V gives CDR1 SGHDT, CDR2 YYEEEE. Written as DNA, the CDR3 is TGTGCCAGCAGCTTGGGCCAGTTCTATGGCTACACCTTC. It specifies CASSLGQFYGYTF. Using reference TRBV5-6 and TRBJ1-2 for the parts outside the CDR3, the full variable domain is DAGVTQSPTHLIKTRGQQVTLRCSPKSGHDTVSWYQQALGQGPQFIFQYYEEEERQRGNFPDRFSGHQFPNYSSELNVNALLLGDSALYLCASSLGQFYGYTFGSGTRLTVV.

The chain recombines TRBV11-2 with TRBJ2-1; 13 positions agree with TRBD2. Trimming took 0 bases from V and 4 from J; bases not matched to a gene: 3. The CDR3 is 17 amino acids. CDR1 and CDR2 (germline): SGHAT, FQNNGV. CDR3 in amino acids: CASSLELAGGPYNEQFF. The CDR3, as DNA: TGTGCCAGCAGCTTAGAACTAGCGGGGGGGCCGTACAATGAGCAGTTCTTC. The full variable domain, its missing parts supplied by reference TRBV11-2 and TRBJ2-1, is EAGVAQSPRYKIIEKRQSVAFWCNPISGHATLYWYQQILGQGPKLLIQFQNNGVVDDSQLPKDRFSAERLKGVDSTLKIQPAKLEDSAVYLCASSLELAGGPYNEQFFGPGTRLTVL.

This clone has only one observation. The J gene is TRBJ2-7, the V gene TRBV7-9; TRBD1 matches 7 bases. The germline V gene has CDR1 SEHNR and CDR2 FQNEAQ (reference sequence). The CDR3 sequence is 15 residues long. With 4 bases clipped from V and 2 bases from J, the junction kept 8 bases outside the gene matches. CDR3 coding DNA: TGTGCCAGCAGCTCCCCCAGGACAGGAGCCTACGAGCAGTACTTC. Its protein product is CASSSPRTGAYEQYF.

The chain recombines TRBV4-2 with TRBJ2-1; 9 bases are shared with TRBD2. This CDR3 spans 15 amino acids. CDR1 is LGHNA, CDR2 YNFKEQ, per germline. The V segment lost 0 bases and the J segment 6 bases; nucleotides outside the gene matches: 3. The CDR3 sequence is CASSQDASGINEQFF. In DNA, the CDR3 is TGTGCCAGCAGCCAAGATGCTAGCGGGATCAATGAGCAGTTCTTC.

This chain links TRBV15 with TRBJ2-1; 9 bases agree with TRBD2. The CDR3 sequence is 14 residues long. After removal of 8 bases from V and 7 bases from J, the junction contained 9 bases not matched to a gene. Germline-derived CDR1 and CDR2 are LNHNV and YYDKDF (reference sequence). The CDR3 region is CATLDSGRTNEQFF. The CDR3 nucleotides are TGTGCCACCCTAGATAGCGGGAGAACGAATGAGCAGTTCTTC.

The chain has TRBV11-3 and TRBJ2-1; 12 nucleotides align to TRBD2. Losses at the gene ends were 0 bases for V and 9 bases for J; bases not matched to a gene: 15. The CDR3 runs 19 residues. Germline V lookup: CDR1 SGHNT, CDR2 YENEEA. The CDR3 loop reads CASSLDFWLAGGPKGEQFF. DNA for the CDR3: TGTGCCAGCAGCTTAGACTTCTGGCTAGCGGGAGGGCCGAAGGGTGAGCAGTTCTTC.

This clone turned up a few times. This chain uses TRBV7-3 with TRBJ2-3; D is perhaps TRBD1 (6 bases). The CDR3 is made up of 14 amino acids. Trimming took off 2 bases at V and 4 bases at J, with 10 bases between the two ends. CDR1 SGHTA and CDR2 FQGTGA come from the germline V gene. The CDR3 region is CASSLLGGPDTQYF. CDR3 nucleotide sequence: TGTGCCAGCAGCTTACTTGGGGGCCCAGATACGCAGTATTTT. Variable domain in full (rest from reference TRBV7-3 and TRBJ2-3): GAGVSQTPSNKVTEKGKYVELRCDPISGHTALYWYRQSLGQGPEFLIYFQGTGAADDSGLPNDRFFAVRPEGSVSTLKIQRTERGDSAVYLCASSLLGGPDTQYFGPGTRLTVL.

As concerns this clone: The germline gene is not matched at one end of the junction; a read error may be the cause. The V and J genes are TRBV5-1 and TRBJ1-2; TRBD1 aligns across 8 bases. The germline V gene encodes CDR1 SGHRS and CDR2 YFSETQ. The CDR3 length is 12 residues. CDR3: CASSLTGVGYTF. CDR3 bases: TGTGCCAGCAGCTTGACAGGGGTGGGCTACACCTTC.

The chain has TRBV11-2 and TRBJ1-2, with 12 positions matching TRBD1. V was pared by 2 bases and J by 8 bases, with 12 bases of the junction left unmatched. CDR3 length: 17 amino acids. Germline V lookup: CDR1 SGHAT, CDR2 FQNNGV. CDR3 DNA: TGTGCCAGCAGCTTATCGTTCGGGGGACAGGGGGCGGCGGGCTACACCTTC. Protein sequence: CASSLSFGGQGAAGYTF.

The chain joins TRBV2 to TRBJ1-1; tentatively, D is TRBD1 (6 bases). In germline, CDR1 is SNHLY, CDR2 FYNNEI. Trimming took off 5 bases at V and 1 base at J, with 8 bases between the two ends. This CDR3 has 13 amino acids. CDR3 coding DNA: TGTGCCAGCAGTTTACAGGGGAACACTGAAGCTTTCTTT. As protein: CASSLQGNTEAFF.

The CDR3: CATSEPRAGGDNEQFF. DNA of the CDR3: TGTGCCACCTCTGAGCCGAGAGCGGGAGGGGACAATGAGCAGTTCTTC. The rearrangement uses TRBV24-1 and TRBJ2-1; 10 nucleotides line up with TRBD2. This CDR3 comprises 16 residues. Germline V gene lookup returns CDR1 KGHDR and CDR2 SFDVKD. V shed 9 bases, J shed 5 bases, and the junction held 12 bases outside the gene matches.